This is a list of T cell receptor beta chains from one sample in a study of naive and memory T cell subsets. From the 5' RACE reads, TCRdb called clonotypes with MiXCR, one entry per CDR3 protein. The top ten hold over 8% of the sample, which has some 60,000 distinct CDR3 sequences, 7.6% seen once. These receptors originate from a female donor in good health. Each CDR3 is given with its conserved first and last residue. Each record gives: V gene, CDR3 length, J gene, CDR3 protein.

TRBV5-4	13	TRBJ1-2	CASSPDGNYGYTF
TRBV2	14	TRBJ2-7	CASSEQGEGYEQYF
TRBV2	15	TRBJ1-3	CASSEHTSSGNTIYF
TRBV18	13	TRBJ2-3	CASSPFGEDTQYF
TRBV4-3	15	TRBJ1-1	CASSQESRLLTEAFF
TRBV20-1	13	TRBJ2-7	CSAALTVRDEQYF
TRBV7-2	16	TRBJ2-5	CASSLAVGEGQETQYF
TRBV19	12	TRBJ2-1	CASSMGPNEQFF
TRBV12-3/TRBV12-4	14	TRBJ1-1	CASSFWEGDTEAFF
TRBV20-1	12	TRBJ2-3	CSAADSTDTQYF
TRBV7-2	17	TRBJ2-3	CASSFPATRGPTDTQYF
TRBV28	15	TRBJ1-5	CASSLSGGASQPQHF
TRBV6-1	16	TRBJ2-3	CASRHLPGQGADTQYF
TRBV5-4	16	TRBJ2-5	CASSLRGGIYQETQYF
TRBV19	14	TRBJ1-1	CASMGGSWSTEAFF
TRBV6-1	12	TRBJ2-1	CASRSGTVEQFF
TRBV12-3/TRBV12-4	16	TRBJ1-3	CASRSRVRDSGNTIYF
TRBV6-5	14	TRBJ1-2	CASSWRQGRYGYTF
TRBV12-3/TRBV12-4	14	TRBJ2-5	CASSLGPGGETQYF
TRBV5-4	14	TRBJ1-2	CASSLGGQPILQTF
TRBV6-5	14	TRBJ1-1	CASSYRGPDTEAFF
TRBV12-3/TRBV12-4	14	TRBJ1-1	CASSRRTGGTEAFF
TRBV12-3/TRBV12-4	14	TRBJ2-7	CASRGQTKVNEQYF
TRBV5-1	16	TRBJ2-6	CASSGGQISGANVLTF
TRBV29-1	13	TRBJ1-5	CSVRSQGDQPQHF